This T cell receptor (beta chain) was sequenced in a study of control samples from healthy donors and cancer patients. Measured with immunoSEQ multiplex PCR; TCRdb has only the in-frame clones, and not every one. The sample records around 190,000 clones, 90% being singletons. The sequence was obtained from a woman aged 50 to 65 in good health. The sequenced sample was blood.

The CDR3: CASSQLRGDEQFF. The CDR3 coding sequence is TGCGCCAGCAGCCAACTCAGGGGGGATGAGCAGTTCTTC. J is TRBJ2-1 and V is TRBV4-3; perhaps TRBD1 as D (7 bases). CDR1 is LGHNA, CDR2 YSLEER, per germline. V gave up 2 bases and J gave up 8 bases, with 10 bases separating them. This CDR3 comprises 13 residues.